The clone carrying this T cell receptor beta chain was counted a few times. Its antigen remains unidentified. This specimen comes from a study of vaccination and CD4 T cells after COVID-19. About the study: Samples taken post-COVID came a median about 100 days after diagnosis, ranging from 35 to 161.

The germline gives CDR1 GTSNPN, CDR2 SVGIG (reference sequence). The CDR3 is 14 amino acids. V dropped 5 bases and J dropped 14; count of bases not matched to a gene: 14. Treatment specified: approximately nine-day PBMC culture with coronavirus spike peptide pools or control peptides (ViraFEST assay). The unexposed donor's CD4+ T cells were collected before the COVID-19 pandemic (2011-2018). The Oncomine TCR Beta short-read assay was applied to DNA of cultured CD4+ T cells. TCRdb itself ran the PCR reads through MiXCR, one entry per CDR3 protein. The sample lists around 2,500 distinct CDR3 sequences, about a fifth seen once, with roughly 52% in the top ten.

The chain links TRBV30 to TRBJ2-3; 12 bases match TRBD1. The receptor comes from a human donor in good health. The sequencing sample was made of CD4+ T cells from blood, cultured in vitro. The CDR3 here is CAWGTGGFGLDLYF. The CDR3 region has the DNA TGTGCCTGGGGGACAGGGGGCTTCGGTTTGGACCTGTATTTT. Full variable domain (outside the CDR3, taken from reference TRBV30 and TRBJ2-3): SQTIHQWPATLVQPVGSPLSLECTVEGTSNPNLYWYRQAAGRGLQLLFYSVGIGQISSEVPQNLSASRPQDRQFILSSKKLLLSDSGFYLCAWGTGGFGLDLYFGPGTRLTVL.